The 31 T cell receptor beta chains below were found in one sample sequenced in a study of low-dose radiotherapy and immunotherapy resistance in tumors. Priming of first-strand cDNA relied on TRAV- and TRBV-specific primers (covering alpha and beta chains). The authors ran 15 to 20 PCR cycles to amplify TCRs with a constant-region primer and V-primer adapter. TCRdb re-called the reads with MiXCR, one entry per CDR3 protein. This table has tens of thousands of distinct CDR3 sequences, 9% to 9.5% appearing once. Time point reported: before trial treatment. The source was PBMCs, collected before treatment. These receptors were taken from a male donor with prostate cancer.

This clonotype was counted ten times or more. The CDR3 DNA follows: TGTGCCAGCAGCCTTTCGGGGGGTACTTCCACAGATACGCAGTATTTT. Its protein is CASSLSGGTSTDTQYF. V is TRBV6-5 and J is TRBJ2-3; 7 positions match TRBD2. The CDR3 sequence is 16 residues long. Unmatched junction bases numbered 11, after V lost 6 bases and J lost 2 bases. Per germline, CDR1 MNHEY and CDR2 SVGAGI.

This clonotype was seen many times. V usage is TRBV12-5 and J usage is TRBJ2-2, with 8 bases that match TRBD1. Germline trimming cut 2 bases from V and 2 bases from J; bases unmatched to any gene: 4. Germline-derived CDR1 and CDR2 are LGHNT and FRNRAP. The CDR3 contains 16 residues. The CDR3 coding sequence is TGTGCTAGTGGTTTGAAGGCAGGGGGCAACACCGGGGAGCTGTTTTTT. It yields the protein CASGLKAGGNTGELFF. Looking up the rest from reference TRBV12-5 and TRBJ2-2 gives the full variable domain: DARVTQTPRHKVTEMGQEVTMRCQPILGHNTVFWYRQTMMQGLELLAYFRNRAPLDDSGMPKDRFSAEMPDATLATLKIQPSEPRDSAVYFCASGLKAGGNTGELFFGEGSRLTVL.

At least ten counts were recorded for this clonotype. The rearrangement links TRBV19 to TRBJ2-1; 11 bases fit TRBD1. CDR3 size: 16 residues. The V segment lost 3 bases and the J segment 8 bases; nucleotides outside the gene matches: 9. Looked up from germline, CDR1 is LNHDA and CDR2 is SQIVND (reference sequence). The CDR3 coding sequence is TGTGCCAGTAGTATGGGGGACAGGGGGTCTCTGGATGAGCAGTTCTTC. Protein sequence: CASSMGDRGSLDEQFF.

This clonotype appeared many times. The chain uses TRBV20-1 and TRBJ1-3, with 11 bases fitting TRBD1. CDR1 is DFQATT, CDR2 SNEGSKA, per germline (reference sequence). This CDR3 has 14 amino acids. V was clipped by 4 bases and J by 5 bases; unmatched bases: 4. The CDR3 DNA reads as TGCAGTGCTACCGGGACAGGGGGAAGAAACACCATATATTTT. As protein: CSATGTGGRNTIYF.

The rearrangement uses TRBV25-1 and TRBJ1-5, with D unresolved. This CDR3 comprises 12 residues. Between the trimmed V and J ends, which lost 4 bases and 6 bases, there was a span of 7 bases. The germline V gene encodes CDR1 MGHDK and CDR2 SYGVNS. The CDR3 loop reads CASSGPSQPQHF. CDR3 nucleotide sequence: TGTGCCAGCAGTGGACCTAGTCAGCCCCAGCATTTT. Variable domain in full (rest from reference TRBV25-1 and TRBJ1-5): EADIYQTPRYLVIGTGKKITLECSQTMGHDKMYWYQQDPGMELHLIHYSYGVNSTEKGDLSSESTVSRIRTEHFPLTLESARPSHTSQYLCASSGPSQPQHFGDGTRLSIL.

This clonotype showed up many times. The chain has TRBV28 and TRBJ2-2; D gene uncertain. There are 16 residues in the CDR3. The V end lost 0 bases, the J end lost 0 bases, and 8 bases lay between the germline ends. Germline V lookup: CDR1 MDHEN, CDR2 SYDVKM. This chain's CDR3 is CASSLWSGPNTGELFF. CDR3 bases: TGTGCCAGCAGTTTATGGTCAGGACCGAACACCGGGGAGCTGTTTTTT.

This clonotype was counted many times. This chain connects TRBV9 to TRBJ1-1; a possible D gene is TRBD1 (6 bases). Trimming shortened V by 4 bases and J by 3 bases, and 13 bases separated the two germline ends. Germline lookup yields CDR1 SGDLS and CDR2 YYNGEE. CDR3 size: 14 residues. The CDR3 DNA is TGTGCCAGCAGCCTTCTAGGGGGGGACACTGAAGCTTTCTTT. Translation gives CASSLLGGDTEAFF.

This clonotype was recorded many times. CDR3 bases: TGCGCCAGCAGCCAAGAACCCTTCTCCTACGAGCAGTACTTC. It is translated as CASSQEPFSYEQYF. The V gene is TRBV4-1, the J gene TRBJ2-7; D gene ambiguous. Trimming removed 0 bases at V and 0 bases at J, with 6 bases between. CDR3 size: 14 residues. CDR1 and CDR2 (germline): MGHRA, YSYEKL.

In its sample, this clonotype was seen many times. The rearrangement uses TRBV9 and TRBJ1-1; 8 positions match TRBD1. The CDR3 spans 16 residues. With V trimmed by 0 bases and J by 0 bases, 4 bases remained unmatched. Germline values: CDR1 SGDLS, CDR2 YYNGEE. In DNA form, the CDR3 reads TGTGCCAGCAGCGTAGGGACAGGGACCCTGAACACTGAAGCTTTCTTT. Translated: CASSVGTGTLNTEAFF. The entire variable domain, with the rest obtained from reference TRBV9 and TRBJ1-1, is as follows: DSGVTQTPKHLITATGQRVTLRCSPRSGDLSVYWYQQSLDQGLQFLIQYYNGEERAKGNILERFSAQQFPDLHSELNLSSLELGDSALYFCASSVGTGTLNTEAFFGQGTRLTVV.

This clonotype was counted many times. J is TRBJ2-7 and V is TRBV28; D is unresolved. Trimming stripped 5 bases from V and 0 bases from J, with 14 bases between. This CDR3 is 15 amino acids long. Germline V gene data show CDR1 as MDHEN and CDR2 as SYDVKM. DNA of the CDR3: TGTGCCAGCAGTACAGCATGGGAAGCCTCCTACGAGCAGTACTTC. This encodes CASSTAWEASYEQYF.

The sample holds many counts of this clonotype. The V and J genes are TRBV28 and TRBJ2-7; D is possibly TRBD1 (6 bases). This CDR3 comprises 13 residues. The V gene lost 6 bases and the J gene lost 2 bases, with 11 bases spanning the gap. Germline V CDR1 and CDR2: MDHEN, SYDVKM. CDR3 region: CASSQGFPYEQYF. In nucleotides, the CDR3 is TGTGCCAGCAGCCAGGGGTTTCCCTACGAGCAGTACTTC. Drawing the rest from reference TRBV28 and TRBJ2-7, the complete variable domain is DVKVTQSSRYLVKRTGEKVFLECVQDMDHENMFWYRQDPGLGLRLIYFSYDVKMKEKGDIPEGYSVSREKKERFSLILESASTNQTSMYLCASSQGFPYEQYFGPGTRLTVT.

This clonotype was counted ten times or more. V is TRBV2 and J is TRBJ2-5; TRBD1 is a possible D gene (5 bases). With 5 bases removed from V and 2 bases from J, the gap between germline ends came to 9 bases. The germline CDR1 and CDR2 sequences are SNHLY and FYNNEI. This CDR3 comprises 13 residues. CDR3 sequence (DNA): TGTGCCAGCAGTTGGACAACTCAAGAGACCCAGTACTTC. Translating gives CASSWTTQETQYF.

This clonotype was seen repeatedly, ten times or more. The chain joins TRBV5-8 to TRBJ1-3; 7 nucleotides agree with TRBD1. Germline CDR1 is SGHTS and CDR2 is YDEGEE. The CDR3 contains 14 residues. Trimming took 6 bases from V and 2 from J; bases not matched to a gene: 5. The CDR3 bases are TGTGCCAGCAACATCGGACAGGCTGGAAACACCATATATTTT. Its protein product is CASNIGQAGNTIYF. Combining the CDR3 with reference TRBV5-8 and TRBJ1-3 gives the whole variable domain EAGVTQSPTHLIKTRGQQATLRCSPISGHTSVYWYQQALGLGLQFLLWYDEGEERNRGNFPPRFSGRQFPNYSSELNVNALELEDSALYLCASNIGQAGNTIYFGEGSWLTVV.

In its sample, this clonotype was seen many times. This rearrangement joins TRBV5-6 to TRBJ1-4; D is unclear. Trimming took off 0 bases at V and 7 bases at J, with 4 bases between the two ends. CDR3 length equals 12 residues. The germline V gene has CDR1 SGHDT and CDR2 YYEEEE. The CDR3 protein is CASSLGREKLFF. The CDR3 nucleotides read TGTGCCAGCAGCTTGGGCCGTGAAAAACTGTTTTTT.

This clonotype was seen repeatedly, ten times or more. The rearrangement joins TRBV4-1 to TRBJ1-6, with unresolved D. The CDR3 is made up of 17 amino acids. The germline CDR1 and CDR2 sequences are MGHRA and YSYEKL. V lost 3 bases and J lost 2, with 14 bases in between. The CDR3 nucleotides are TGCGCCAGCAGCCAGAGCCGGAGAGGGACCTATAATTCACCCCTCCACTTT. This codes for CASSQSRRGTYNSPLHF.

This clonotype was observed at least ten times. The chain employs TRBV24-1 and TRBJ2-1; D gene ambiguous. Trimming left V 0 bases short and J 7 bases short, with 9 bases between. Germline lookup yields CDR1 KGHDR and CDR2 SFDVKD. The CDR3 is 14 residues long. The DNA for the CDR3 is TGTGCCACCAGTGATTTGCCCCTAGGGAATGAGCAGTTCTTC. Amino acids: CATSDLPLGNEQFF.

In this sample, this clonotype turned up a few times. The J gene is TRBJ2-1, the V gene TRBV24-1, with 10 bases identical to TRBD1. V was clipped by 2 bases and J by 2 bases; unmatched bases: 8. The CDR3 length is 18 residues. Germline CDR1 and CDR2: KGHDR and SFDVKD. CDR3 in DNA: TGTGCCACCAGTGATTCCAAACCGGGACAGGGGCCCTACAATGAGCAGTTCTTC. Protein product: CATSDSKPGQGPYNEQFF.

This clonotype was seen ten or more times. CDR3 DNA: TGCGCCAGCAGCCAAGATCCGGCGGGAGCGAACACCGGGGAGCTGTTTTTT. It codes for CASSQDPAGANTGELFF. V and J are TRBV4-3 and TRBJ2-2; 7 bases fit TRBD2. J lost 0 bases, V lost 0 bases, and 4 bases had no gene match. CDR1 and CDR2 (germline): LGHNA, YSLEER. The CDR3 totals 17 residues.

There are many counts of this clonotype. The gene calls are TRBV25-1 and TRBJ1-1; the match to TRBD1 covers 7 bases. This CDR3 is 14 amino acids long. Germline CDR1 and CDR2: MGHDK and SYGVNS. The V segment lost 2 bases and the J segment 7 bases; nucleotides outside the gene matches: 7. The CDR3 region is CASSELQGTIEAFF. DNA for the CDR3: TGTGCCAGCAGTGAACTACAGGGGACCATTGAAGCTTTCTTT. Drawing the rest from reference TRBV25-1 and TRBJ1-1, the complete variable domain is EADIYQTPRYLVIGTGKKITLECSQTMGHDKMYWYQQDPGMELHLIHYSYGVNSTEKGDLSSESTVSRIRTEHFPLTLESARPSHTSQYLCASSELQGTIEAFFGQGTRLTVV.

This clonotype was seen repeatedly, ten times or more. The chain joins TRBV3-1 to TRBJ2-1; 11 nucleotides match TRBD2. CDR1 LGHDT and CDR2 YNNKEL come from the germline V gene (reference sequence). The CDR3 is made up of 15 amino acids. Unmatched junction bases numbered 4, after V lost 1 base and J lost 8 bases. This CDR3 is CASSQGSGRAYEQFF. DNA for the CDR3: TGTGCCAGCAGCCAAGGTAGCGGGAGGGCCTATGAGCAGTTCTTC.

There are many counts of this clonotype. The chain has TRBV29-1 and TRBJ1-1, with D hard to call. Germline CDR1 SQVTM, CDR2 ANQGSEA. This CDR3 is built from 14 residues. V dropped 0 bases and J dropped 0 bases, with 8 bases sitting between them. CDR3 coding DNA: TGCAGCGTTGAAGACGGGTTAATGAACACTGAAGCTTTCTTT. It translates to CSVEDGLMNTEAFF.

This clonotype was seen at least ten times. CDR3 DNA sequence: TGTGCCAGCAGAATTCCCCAACGGACCCAGTACTTC. Translated: CASRIPQRTQYF. This chain uses TRBV28 with TRBJ2-5; D remains ambiguous. V lost 6 bases and J 7 bases, leaving 12 bases between the germline ends. CDR1 and CDR2 (germline): MDHEN, SYDVKM. This CDR3 contains 12 residues.

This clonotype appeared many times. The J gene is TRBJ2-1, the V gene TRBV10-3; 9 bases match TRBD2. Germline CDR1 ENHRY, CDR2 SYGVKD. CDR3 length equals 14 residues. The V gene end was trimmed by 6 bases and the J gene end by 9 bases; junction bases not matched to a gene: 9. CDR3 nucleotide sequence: TGTGCCATCAGCCCGGGACTAGCACAGGGTGAGCAGTTCTTC. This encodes CAISPGLAQGEQFF.

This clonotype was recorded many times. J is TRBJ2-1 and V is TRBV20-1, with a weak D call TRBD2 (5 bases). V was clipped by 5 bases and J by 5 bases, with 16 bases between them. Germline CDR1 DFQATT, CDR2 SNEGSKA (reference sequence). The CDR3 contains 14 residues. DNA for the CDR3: TGCAGTGCTCTTAGCGCCGGGCGGGACAATGAGCAGTTCTTC. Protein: CSALSAGRDNEQFF.

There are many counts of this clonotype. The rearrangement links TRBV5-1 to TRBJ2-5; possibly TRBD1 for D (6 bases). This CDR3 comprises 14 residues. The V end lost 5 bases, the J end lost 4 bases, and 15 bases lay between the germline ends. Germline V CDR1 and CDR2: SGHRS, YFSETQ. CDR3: CASSLIRGGETQYF. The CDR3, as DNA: TGCGCCAGCAGTCTGATCAGGGGCGGAGAGACCCAGTACTTC.

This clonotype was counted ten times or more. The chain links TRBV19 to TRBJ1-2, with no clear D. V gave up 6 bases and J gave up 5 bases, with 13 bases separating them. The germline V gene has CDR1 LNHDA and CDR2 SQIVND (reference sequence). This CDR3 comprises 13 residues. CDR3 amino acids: CASRDLNMYGYTF. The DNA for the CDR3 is TGTGCCAGTAGAGACCTCAATATGTATGGCTACACCTTC.

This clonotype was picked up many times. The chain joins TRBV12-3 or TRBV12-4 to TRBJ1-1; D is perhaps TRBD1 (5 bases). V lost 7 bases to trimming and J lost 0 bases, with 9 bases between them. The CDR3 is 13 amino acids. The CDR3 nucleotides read TGTGCCAGCATCCGACAGCTGAACACTGAAGCTTTCTTT. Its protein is CASIRQLNTEAFF.

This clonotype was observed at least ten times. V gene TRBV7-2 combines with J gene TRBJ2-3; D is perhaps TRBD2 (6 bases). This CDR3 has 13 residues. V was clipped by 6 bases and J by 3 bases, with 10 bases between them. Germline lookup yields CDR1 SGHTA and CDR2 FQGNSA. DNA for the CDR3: TGTGCCAGCAGTCTAGCGTTGACAGATACGCAGTATTTT. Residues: CASSLALTDTQYF.

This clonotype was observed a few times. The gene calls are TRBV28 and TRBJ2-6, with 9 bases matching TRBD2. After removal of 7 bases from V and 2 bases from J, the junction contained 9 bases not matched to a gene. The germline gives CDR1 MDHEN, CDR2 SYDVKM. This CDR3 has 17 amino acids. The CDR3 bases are TGTGCCAGCAAAACTAGCGGGTTCCTCCCTGGGGCCAACGTCCTGACTTTC. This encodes CASKTSGFLPGANVLTF.

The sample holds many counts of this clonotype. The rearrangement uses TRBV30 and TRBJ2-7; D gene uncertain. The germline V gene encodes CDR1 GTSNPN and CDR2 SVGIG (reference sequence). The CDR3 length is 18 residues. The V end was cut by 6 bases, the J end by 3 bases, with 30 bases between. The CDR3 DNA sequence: TGTGCCTGTACCCCGCCACGCCTCACGAACACGGGCCGCTACGAGCAGTACTTC. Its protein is CACTPPRLTNTGRYEQYF.

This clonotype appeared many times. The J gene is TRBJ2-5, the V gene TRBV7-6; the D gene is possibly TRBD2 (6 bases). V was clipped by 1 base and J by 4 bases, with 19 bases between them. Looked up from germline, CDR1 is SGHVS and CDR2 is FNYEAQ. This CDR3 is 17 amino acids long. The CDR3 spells CASSLVGRDSYGETQYF. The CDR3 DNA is TGTGCCAGCAGCTTAGTAGGTCGGGACTCCTACGGAGAGACCCAGTACTTC.